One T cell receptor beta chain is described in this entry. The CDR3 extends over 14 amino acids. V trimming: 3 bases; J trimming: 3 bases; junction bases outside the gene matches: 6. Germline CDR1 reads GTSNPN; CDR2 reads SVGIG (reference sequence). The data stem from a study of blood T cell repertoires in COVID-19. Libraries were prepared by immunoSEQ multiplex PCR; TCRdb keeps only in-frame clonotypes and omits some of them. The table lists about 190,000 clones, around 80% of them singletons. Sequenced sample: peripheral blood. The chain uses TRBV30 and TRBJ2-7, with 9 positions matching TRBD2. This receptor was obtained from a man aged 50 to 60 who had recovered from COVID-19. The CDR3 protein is CAWSYAGGSYEQYF. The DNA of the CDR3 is TGTGCCTGGAGCTATGCGGGAGGGAGCTACGAGCAGTACTTC. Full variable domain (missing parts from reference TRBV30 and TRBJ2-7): SQTIHQWPATLVQPVGSPLSLECTVEGTSNPNLYWYRQAAGRGLQLLFYSVGIGQISSEVPQNLSASRPQDRQFILSSKKLLLSDSGFYLCAWSYAGGSYEQYFGPGTRLTVT.